Below, 23 T cell receptor beta chains from the same sample are listed, as sequenced in a study of regulatory T cells in long-lasting Graves disease. Time point in this sample: newly diagnosed GD, antithyroid drugs for less than 3 months. The TCR library was made from RNA extracted from PBMCs. Through Arm-PCR of CDR3 regions and iRepertoire HTBI primers, TCR beta libraries were built. MiXCR was run by TCRdb on the multiplex PCR reads, yielding one entry per CDR3 protein. The data contain about 560,000 distinct CDR3 sequences, around 15% of them singletons. These same records also appear under a second study, on T cells in Graves' hyperthyroidism and ophthalmopathy.

The sequences come from peripheral blood mononuclear cells (PBMCs), collected at new diagnosis, from a patient treated with antithyroid drugs. The receptors stem from a man aged 18 to 35 with Graves disease.

The table lists this clonotype with many counts. The chain has TRBV11-3 and TRBJ1-5; D is ambiguous. The ends were cut back, 2 bases at V and 2 bases at J, with 19 bases in the middle. CDR1 and CDR2 (germline): SGHNT, YENEEA. This CDR3 contains 18 residues. CDR3 loop: CASSLNDPPRCGNQPQHF. CDR3 in DNA: TGTGCCAGCAGCTTAAACGACCCCCCTCGCTGTGGCAATCAGCCCCAGCATTTT.

This clonotype occurred many times. The V call is TRBV5-1, the J call TRBJ2-1; TRBD2 aligns across 10 bases. The CDR3 is 15 residues long. Trimming at V came to 0 bases and at J to 9 bases, leaving 6 bases not matched to a gene. Germline V gene data show CDR1 as SGHRS and CDR2 as YFSETQ. CDR3 in amino acids: CASSLVPSGSGEQFF. The CDR3 nucleotides are TGCGCCAGCAGCTTGGTCCCTAGCGGGAGTGGTGAGCAGTTCTTC.

Turning to this clonotype: The junction departs from the called germline gene at one end, perhaps through a read error. The J gene is TRBJ1-3, the V gene TRBV12-3 or TRBV12-4; perhaps TRBD1 as D (5 bases). The CDR3 runs to 15 residues. This CDR3 reads CANSLGGIIGDTIYF. CDR3 nucleotides: TGTGCCAACAGTTTAGGCGGAATAATAGGGGACACCATATATTTT.

The chain uses TRBV10-2 and TRBJ1-6; no clear D gene. V was clipped by 0 bases and J by 8 bases, with 14 bases between them. CDR3 length: 16 amino acids. The germline gives CDR1 WSHSY, CDR2 SAAADI. CDR3 sequence (DNA): TGCGCCAGCAGTGAGTCCGGCCCCCGAATGCATTCACCCCTCCACTTT. It is translated as CASSESGPRMHSPLHF.

V gene TRBV29-1 combines with J gene TRBJ2-6; D call uncertain. This CDR3 spans 13 amino acids. Between the trimmed V and J ends, which lost 7 bases and 3 bases, there was a span of 10 bases. Germline V CDR1 and CDR2: SQVTM, ANQGSEA. For the CDR3, the DNA is TGCAGCGCTGACTTCCGTGGGGCCAACGTCCTGACTTTC. Residues: CSADFRGANVLTF.

This clonotype was seen at least ten times. This chain connects TRBV28 to TRBJ1-1; D not certain. The CDR3 sequence is 14 residues long. Germline CDR1 MDHEN, CDR2 SYDVKM. V shed 6 bases and J shed 0 bases, with 11 bases lying between them. Here the CDR3 DNA reads TGTGCCAGCAGCATGGTCGGTATGAACACTGAAGCTTTCTTT. Protein: CASSMVGMNTEAFF.

This clonotype has a count of ten or more. V usage is TRBV6-1 and J usage is TRBJ1-1, with 9 bases matching TRBD1. The CDR3 runs 16 residues. CDR1 is MNHNS, CDR2 SASEGT, per germline. V lost 3 bases and J lost 1; bases outside the gene matches: 6. CDR3: CASSEYPGQGNTEAFF. Written as DNA, the CDR3 is TGTGCCAGCAGTGAGTACCCGGGACAGGGGAACACTGAAGCTTTCTTT.

At least ten counts were recorded for this clonotype. The rearrangement joins TRBV6-1 to TRBJ2-3; TRBD1 matches 7 bases. Trimming removed 6 bases from V and 4 bases from J; junction bases left unmatched: 7. CDR1 is MNHNS, CDR2 SASEGT, per germline. The CDR3 sequence is 14 residues long. In DNA form, the CDR3 reads TGTGCCAGCAGACGACAGGGAACGGCAGATACGCAGTATTTT. This gives the protein CASRRQGTADTQYF.

The chain joins TRBV28 to TRBJ2-5; 11 nucleotides align to TRBD1. Germline-derived CDR1 and CDR2 are MDHEN and SYDVKM. This CDR3 comprises 16 residues. J was trimmed by 2 bases and V by 8 bases; bases with no gene match: 10. The CDR3 here is CASGPPRDRGQETQYF. In nucleotides, the CDR3 is TGTGCCAGCGGGCCTCCCCGGGACAGGGGGCAAGAGACCCAGTACTTC.

There are many counts of this clonotype. The chain has TRBV27 and TRBJ2-3, with no clear D. The germline V and J ends were trimmed by 7 bases and 7 bases, with 18 bases remaining between them. This CDR3 comprises 14 residues. Looked up from germline, CDR1 is MNHEY and CDR2 is SMNVEV (reference sequence). CDR3 in DNA: TGTGCCAGCACCTCCGACCCCGCCTTTTATACGCAGTATTTT. Translation gives CASTSDPAFYTQYF.

This clonotype was picked up many times. V and J are TRBV5-1 and TRBJ1-1; 8 nucleotides align to TRBD1. The CDR3 runs to 13 residues. Trimming at V came to 4 bases and at J to 7 bases, leaving 6 bases not matched to a gene. CDR1 and CDR2 from the germline V gene are SGHRS and YFSETQ. CDR3 sequence reads: CASSLGQGGEAFF. CDR3 DNA: TGCGCCAGCAGCCTCGGACAGGGAGGTGAAGCTTTCTTT. Full variable domain (outside the CDR3, taken from reference TRBV5-1 and TRBJ1-1): KAGVTQTPRYLIKTRGQQVTLSCSPISGHRSVSWYQQTPGQGLQFLFEYFSETQRNKGNFPGRFSGRQFSNSRSEMNVSTLELGDSALYLCASSLGQGGEAFFGQGTRLTVV.

This clonotype was detected a few times. V gene TRBV5-6 combines with J gene TRBJ2-1; the match to TRBD2 covers 8 bases. V lost 4 bases, J lost 8 bases, and 8 bases stayed unmatched. CDR3 length equals 14 residues. Germline V gene lookup returns CDR1 SGHDT and CDR2 YYEEEE. The CDR3 DNA follows: TGTGCCAGCAGCGGGGGACTAGAGGGAGATGAGCAGTTCTTC. It encodes CASSGGLEGDEQFF.

V is TRBV29-1 and J is TRBJ2-2; D unclear. V dropped 5 bases and J dropped 2 bases, with 3 bases sitting between them. This CDR3 spans 11 amino acids. Germline V gene data show CDR1 as SQVTM and CDR2 as ANQGSEA. The CDR3 nucleotides are TGCAGCGTTATTAACACCGGGGAGCTGTTTTTT. Its protein is CSVINTGELFF.

This clonotype was seen a few times. The CDR3 coding sequence is TGTGCCAGCAGCGTACGGGACCTCCTAGCGGGAGGGCCTGGGGCCAACGTCCTGACTTTC. Protein product: CASSVRDLLAGGPGANVLTF. The chain is built from TRBV9 and TRBJ2-6, with 12 bases lining up with TRBD2. Trimming at V came to 1 base and at J to 2 bases, leaving 10 bases not matched to a gene. CDR1 and CDR2 (germline): SGDLS, YYNGEE. The CDR3 runs to 20 residues.

This clonotype was detected many times. The rearrangement uses TRBV11-2 and TRBJ2-1, with TRBD2 matching over 10 bases. This CDR3 has 15 amino acids. V lost 5 bases and J lost 4; bases outside the gene matches: 5. CDR1 and CDR2 (germline): SGHAT, FQNNGV. The CDR3 loop reads CASSILAGPYNEQFF. The CDR3 region has the DNA TGTGCCAGCAGCATACTAGCGGGACCATACAATGAGCAGTTCTTC.

The gene calls are TRBV29-1 and TRBJ2-7, with 10 positions matching TRBD2. The CDR3 extends over 14 amino acids. Germline-derived CDR1 and CDR2 are SQVTM and ANQGSEA. With 5 bases clipped from V and 0 bases from J, the junction kept 4 bases outside the gene matches. The CDR3 is CSVRTSGSSYEQYF. The CDR3 DNA reads TGCAGCGTTCGGACTAGCGGTTCCTCCTACGAGCAGTACTTC.

This clonotype was seen repeatedly, ten times or more. The chain links TRBV20-1 to TRBJ1-2; TRBD1 matches 9 bases. CDR3 length equals 12 residues. Germline CDR1 DFQATT, CDR2 SNEGSKA (reference sequence). V lost 6 bases and J lost 7; bases outside the gene matches: 6. The CDR3 sequence is CSASDRGGGYTF. DNA for the CDR3: TGCAGTGCGTCGGACAGGGGTGGTGGCTACACCTTC.

The V call is TRBV5-1, the J call TRBJ1-2; 8 bases are a match to TRBD1. The CDR3 is 14 amino acids. CDR1 and CDR2 from the germline V gene are SGHRS and YFSETQ. V shed 0 bases, J shed 8 bases, and the junction held 6 bases outside the gene matches. Written as DNA, the CDR3 is TGCGCCAGCAGCTTGGGACAGGGGTTGACCGGCTACACCTTC. Protein sequence: CASSLGQGLTGYTF.

The table lists this clonotype with a count of one. The chain joins TRBV12-3 or TRBV12-4 to TRBJ2-1; 14 nucleotides agree with TRBD2. J lost 7 bases, V lost 8 bases, and 7 bases had no gene match. The CDR3 runs to 15 residues. CDR3 bases: TGTGCCAGCGAAACCGGGACTAGCGGGAGAAATGAGCAGTTCTTC. Translated, it gives CASETGTSGRNEQFF.

The chain joins TRBV7-9 to TRBJ2-7; maybe TRBD1 (6 bases). This CDR3 has 13 residues. Deletions cut 5 bases from V and 11 bases from J, with 19 bases between. Per the germline V gene, CDR1 is SEHNR and CDR2 is FQNEAQ (reference sequence). The CDR3 DNA follows: TGTGCCAGCAGCCGTGGGATGGGGGCAGAGGAGTACTTC. Translation gives CASSRGMGAEEYF.

In this sample, this clonotype turned up many times. The chain has TRBV28 and TRBJ2-5; weak D call: TRBD1 (5 bases). Trimming took 5 bases from V and 0 from J, leaving 13 bases between them. The CDR3 loop spans 15 amino acids. Germline V CDR1 and CDR2: MDHEN, SYDVKM. The CDR3 nucleotides read TGTGCCAGCAGTCCTACAGGATGGTACCAAGAGACCCAGTACTTC. It specifies CASSPTGWYQETQYF.

The chain is built from TRBV20-1 and TRBJ2-7; unclear D gene. The germline V gene has CDR1 DFQATT and CDR2 SNEGSKA (reference sequence). This CDR3 region has 15 residues. V dropped 5 bases and J dropped 2 bases, with 19 bases sitting between them. The DNA for the CDR3 is TGCAGTGCTCGATGGGGATCGGGCCACCCCTACGAGCAGTACTTC. It yields the protein CSARWGSGHPYEQYF.

V gene TRBV6-1 combines with J gene TRBJ1-6; 9 bases match TRBD1. J was trimmed by 2 bases and V by 6 bases; bases with no gene match: 2. The germline CDR1 and CDR2 sequences are MNHNS and SASEGT. The CDR3 spans 15 residues. CDR3 sequence (DNA): TGTGCCAGCAGCCGGACAGGGGCCTATAATTCACCCCTCCACTTT. The encoded protein is CASSRTGAYNSPLHF.